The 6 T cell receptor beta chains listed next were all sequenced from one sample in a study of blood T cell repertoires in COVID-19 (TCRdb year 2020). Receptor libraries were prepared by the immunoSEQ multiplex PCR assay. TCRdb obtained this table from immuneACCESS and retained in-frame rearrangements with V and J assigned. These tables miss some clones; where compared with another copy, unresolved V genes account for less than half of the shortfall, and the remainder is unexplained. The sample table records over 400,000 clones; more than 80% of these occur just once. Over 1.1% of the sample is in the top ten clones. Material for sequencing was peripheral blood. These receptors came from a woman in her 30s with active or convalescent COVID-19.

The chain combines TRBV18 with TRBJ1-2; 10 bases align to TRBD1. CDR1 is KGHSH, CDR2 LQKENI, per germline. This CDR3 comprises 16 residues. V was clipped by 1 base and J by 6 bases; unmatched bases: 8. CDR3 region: CASSPQKGQGIHGYTF. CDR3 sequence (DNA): TGTGCCAGCTCACCACAAAAGGGACAGGGGATCCATGGCTACACCTTC.

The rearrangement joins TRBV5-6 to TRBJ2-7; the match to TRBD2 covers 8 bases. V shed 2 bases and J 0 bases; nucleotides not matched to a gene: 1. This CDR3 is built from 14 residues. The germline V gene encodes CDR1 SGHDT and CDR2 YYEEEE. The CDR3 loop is CASSFRGGSYEQYF. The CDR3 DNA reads TGTGCCAGCAGCTTCCGGGGGGGCTCCTACGAGCAGTACTTC.

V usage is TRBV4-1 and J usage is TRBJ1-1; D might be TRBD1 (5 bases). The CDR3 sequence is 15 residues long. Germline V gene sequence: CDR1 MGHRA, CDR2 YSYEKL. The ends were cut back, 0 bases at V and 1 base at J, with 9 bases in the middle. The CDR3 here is CASSQDDRTNTEAFF. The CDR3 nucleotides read TGCGCCAGCAGCCAAGATGACAGAACGAACACTGAAGCTTTCTTT.

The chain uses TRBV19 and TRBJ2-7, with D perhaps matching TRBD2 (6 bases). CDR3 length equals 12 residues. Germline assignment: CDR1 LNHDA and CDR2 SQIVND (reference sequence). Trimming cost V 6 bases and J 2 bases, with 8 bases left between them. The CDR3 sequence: CASSGGAYEQYF. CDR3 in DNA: TGTGCCAGTAGCGGAGGGGCCTACGAGCAGTACTTC.

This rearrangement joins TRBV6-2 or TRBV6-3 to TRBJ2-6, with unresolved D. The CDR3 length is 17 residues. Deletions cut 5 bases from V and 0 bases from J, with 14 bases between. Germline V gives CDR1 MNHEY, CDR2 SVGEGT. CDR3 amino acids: CASSTPPGSSGANVLTF. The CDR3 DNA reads TGTGCCAGCAGTACACCACCAGGCAGCTCTGGGGCCAACGTCCTGACTTTC.

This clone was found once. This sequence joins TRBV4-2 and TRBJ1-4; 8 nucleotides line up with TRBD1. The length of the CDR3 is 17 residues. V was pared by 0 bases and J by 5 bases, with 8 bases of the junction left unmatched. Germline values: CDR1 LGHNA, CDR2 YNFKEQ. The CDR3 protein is CASSQEGGNRGNEKLFF. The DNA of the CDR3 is TGTGCCAGCAGCCAAGAAGGGGGGAACAGGGGGAATGAAAAACTGTTTTTT.